These T cell receptor beta chains were read from a single sample in a study of neurological immune-mediated disorders. A single record per CDR3 protein comes from TCRdb applying MiXCR to the 5' RACE reads. The sample contains approximately 36,000 distinct CDR3 sequences, 11% of which appear only once. The specimen sequenced was PBMCs. The receptor set was obtained from a man in his fifties or sixties with HTLV-1-associated myelopathy (HAM/TSP). CDR3s include the opening cysteine and the closing phenylalanine or tryptophan.

v_call: TRBV10-3
j_call: TRBJ1-1
cdr3_aa: CAIRTGQGVNTEAFF

v_call: TRBV5-1
j_call: TRBJ2-7
cdr3_aa: CASSGGYEQYF

v_call: TRBV11-3
j_call: TRBJ2-3
cdr3_aa: CASSLDSFRDTQYF

v_call: TRBV20-1
j_call: TRBJ2-7
cdr3_aa: CSAREKRGHEQYF

v_call: TRBV7-8
j_call: TRBJ2-3
cdr3_aa: CASSLGGRGGTDTQYF

v_call: TRBV7-8
j_call: TRBJ2-3
cdr3_aa: CASNPGQYLTDTQYF

v_call: TRBV4-1
j_call: TRBJ2-7
cdr3_aa: CASSPSAPAYEQYF

v_call: TRBV11-2
j_call: TRBJ2-3
cdr3_aa: CASNAYGGTQYF

v_call: TRBV5-1
j_call: TRBJ2-1
cdr3_aa: CASSPAGTTYNEQFF

v_call: TRBV6-6
j_call: TRBJ2-1
cdr3_aa: CASRTSGNRDEQFF

v_call: TRBV12-3/TRBV12-4
j_call: TRBJ2-1
cdr3_aa: CASSEGRGLPLHNEQFF

v_call: TRBV18
j_call: TRBJ2-3
cdr3_aa: CASSPPEDTQYF

v_call: TRBV5-1
j_call: TRBJ2-6
cdr3_aa: CASSSAGANVLTF

v_call: TRBV7-9
j_call: TRBJ2-7
cdr3_aa: CASSGYEQYF

v_call: TRBV2
j_call: TRBJ2-1
cdr3_aa: CASKGTEVGDNEQFF

v_call: TRBV10-3
j_call: TRBJ1-5
cdr3_aa: CAISASPDSNQPQHF

v_call: TRBV4-2
j_call: TRBJ2-3
cdr3_aa: CASSQDGQGASDTQYF

v_call: TRBV5-8
j_call: TRBJ2-6
cdr3_aa: CASSRRSSGANVLTF

v_call: TRBV20-1
j_call: TRBJ1-5
cdr3_aa: CSASSDSGTNQPQHF

v_call: TRBV29-1
j_call: TRBJ2-1
cdr3_aa: CSALRDRTYNEQFF

v_call: TRBV5-1
j_call: TRBJ2-6
cdr3_aa: CASSTQGPLSSGANVLTF

v_call: TRBV15
j_call: TRBJ2-1
cdr3_aa: CATSDRQGMGNEQFF

v_call: TRBV7-8
j_call: TRBJ2-7
cdr3_aa: CASSPGRDPPSYEQYF

v_call: TRBV7-2
j_call: TRBJ2-3
cdr3_aa: CASSFSRGLASSTDTQYF

v_call: TRBV19
j_call: TRBJ1-1
cdr3_aa: CASSIGWTGGPTNTEAFF

v_call: TRBV20-1
j_call: TRBJ2-6
cdr3_aa: CSASGRASGANVLTF

v_call: TRBV20-1
j_call: TRBJ2-3
cdr3_aa: CSAREWGGFDTQYF

v_call: TRBV5-1
j_call: TRBJ2-7
cdr3_aa: CASSLGSGNEQYF

v_call: TRBV6-1
j_call: TRBJ1-5
cdr3_aa: CASSARTADQPQHF

v_call: TRBV30
j_call: TRBJ1-2
cdr3_aa: CASGWGEYGYTF

v_call: TRBV7-9
j_call: TRBJ2-1
cdr3_aa: CASSLVLTSGNEQFF

v_call: TRBV12-3/TRBV12-4
j_call: TRBJ2-1
cdr3_aa: CASSRSNRDGQFF

v_call: TRBV6-1
j_call: TRBJ1-4
cdr3_aa: CASSERPGFNEKLFF

v_call: TRBV7-2
j_call: TRBJ1-2
cdr3_aa: CASSATWRDYGYTF

v_call: TRBV5-1
j_call: TRBJ2-7
cdr3_aa: CASSLDSLKEQYF

v_call: TRBV12-3/TRBV12-4
j_call: TRBJ2-2
cdr3_aa: CASSLEGLAGDRGTGELFF

v_call: TRBV27
j_call: TRBJ2-5
cdr3_aa: CASSLIGRWETQYF

v_call: TRBV4-2
j_call: TRBJ2-2
cdr3_aa: CASRTWTANTGELFF

v_call: TRBV7-3
j_call: TRBJ2-2
cdr3_aa: CASSISGTGTTGELFF

v_call: TRBV15
j_call: TRBJ1-4
cdr3_aa: CATSRDGRQGASLFF

v_call: TRBV20-1
j_call: TRBJ2-6
cdr3_aa: CSASSRDPGANVLTF

v_call: TRBV28
j_call: TRBJ1-2
cdr3_aa: CASKVTVLDGYTF

v_call: TRBV20-1
j_call: TRBJ2-3
cdr3_aa: CSAKTGAFTDTQYF

v_call: TRBV4-1
j_call: TRBJ1-5
cdr3_aa: CASSQEVTGDQPQHF

v_call: TRBV6-1
j_call: TRBJ1-1
cdr3_aa: CASTPQGFLEAFF

v_call: TRBV5-1
j_call: TRBJ2-3
cdr3_aa: CASSLETGPGSSDTQYF

v_call: TRBV5-1
j_call: TRBJ1-6
cdr3_aa: CASTSPGQEDSPLHF

v_call: TRBV4-1
j_call: TRBJ2-1
cdr3_aa: CASSQKRGWWESYNEQFF

v_call: TRBV5-5
j_call: TRBJ2-7
cdr3_aa: CASSLEYEQYF

v_call: TRBV5-1
j_call: TRBJ2-7
cdr3_aa: CASSAGHSAYAQYF

v_call: TRBV29-1
j_call: TRBJ1-2
cdr3_aa: CSVERGPGNYGYTF

v_call: TRBV5-1
j_call: TRBJ1-4
cdr3_aa: CASSLPRDRTTNEKLFF

v_call: TRBV9
j_call: TRBJ2-4
cdr3_aa: CASAKGAENIQYF

v_call: TRBV5-1
j_call: TRBJ2-5
cdr3_aa: CASTGGEIQETQYF

v_call: TRBV6-5
j_call: TRBJ2-7
cdr3_aa: CASSSPLASAYEQYF